One sample yielded the 27 T cell receptor beta chains listed below, sequenced in a study of blood T cell repertoires in COVID-19. The protocol was immunoSEQ multiplex PCR, while the TCRdb copy is restricted to in-frame clones and leaves out a portion. Counted here are roughly 25,000 clones, 86% occurring once; the ten biggest clones make up about a quarter. Sequenced input: peripheral blood. The source of these receptors is a human donor with active COVID-19. The donor label of this sample is uncertain.

The chain combines TRBV4-2 with TRBJ1-1, with D possibly matching TRBD1 (5 bases). CDR3 size: 15 residues. Trimming shortened V by 0 bases and J by 3 bases, and 11 bases separated the two germline ends. Germline values: CDR1 LGHNA, CDR2 YNFKEQ. DNA of the CDR3: TGTGCCAGCAGCCAAGAAGGGGATGGGGACACTGAAGCTTTCTTT. Amino acid sequence: CASSQEGDGDTEAFF.

This chain connects TRBV30 to TRBJ1-1; D may be TRBD1 (6 bases). The CDR3 spans 14 residues. Germline lookup yields CDR1 GTSNPN and CDR2 SVGIG (reference sequence). V lost 0 bases, J lost 8 bases, and 16 bases lay in between. The CDR3 spells CAWSVRAGANEAFF. The CDR3, as DNA: TGTGCCTGGAGTGTACGGGCAGGGGCCAACGAAGCTTTCTTT.

The gene calls are TRBV7-8 and TRBJ2-5, with TRBD2 identical over 16 bases. V was clipped by 5 bases and J by 4 bases; unmatched bases: 7. The length of the CDR3 is 17 residues. CDR1 SGHVS and CDR2 FQNEAQ come from the germline V gene. CDR3 coding DNA: TGTGCCAGCAGCCCGGGACTAGCGGGGGGGCTATTAGAGACCCAGTACTTC. Protein: CASSPGLAGGLLETQYF.

CDR3 protein: CASSQEVSPEGNYNEQFF. CDR3 coding DNA: TGTGCCAGCAGCCAAGAGGTTAGCCCGGAGGGGAACTACAATGAGCAGTTCTTC. The rearrangement joins TRBV4-2 to TRBJ2-1; maybe TRBD2 (6 bases). Germline lookup yields CDR1 LGHNA and CDR2 YNFKEQ. V lost 0 bases to trimming and J lost 3 bases, with 18 bases between them. The CDR3 runs 18 residues.

This clone appeared a single time. The V and J genes are TRBV5-1 and TRBJ2-7, with TRBD1 matching 8 bases. Germline CDR1 SGHRS, CDR2 YFSETQ. V trimming: 4 bases; J trimming: 0 bases; junction bases outside the gene matches: 6. The CDR3 runs to 15 residues. The CDR3, as DNA: TGCGCCAGCAGCGCCGGACAGGGACCCTCCTACGAGCAGTACTTC. It translates to CASSAGQGPSYEQYF.

The chain has TRBV5-1 and TRBJ2-5; TRBD1 agrees at 12 bases. Germline CDR1 SGHRS, CDR2 YFSETQ. This CDR3 is 15 amino acids long. J lost 5 bases, V lost 4 bases, and 6 bases had no gene match. CDR3 region: CASSLGTGGGETQYF. The CDR3 nucleotides are TGCGCCAGCAGCCTAGGGACAGGGGGCGGGGAGACCCAGTACTTC.

This chain links TRBV9 with TRBJ2-3, with TRBD2 matching 8 bases. Germline assignment: CDR1 SGDLS and CDR2 YYNGEE. This CDR3 contains 15 residues. With V trimmed by 0 bases and J by 5 bases, 5 bases remained unmatched. The CDR3 is CASSVGAGAKDTQYF. The DNA for the CDR3 is TGTGCCAGCAGCGTAGGAGCGGGGGCCAAAGATACGCAGTATTTT.

The chain recombines TRBV9 with TRBJ2-7, with D possibly matching TRBD2 (5 bases). The germline V gene has CDR1 SGDLS and CDR2 YYNGEE. The CDR3 extends over 14 amino acids. Trimming removed 9 bases at V and 3 bases at J, with 19 bases between. CDR3 sequence: CAIEHGRGCYEQYF. CDR3 DNA sequence: TGTGCCATCGAGCACGGGCGAGGGTGCTACGAGCAGTACTTC. Using reference TRBV9 and TRBJ2-7 for the parts outside the CDR3, the full variable domain is DSGVTQTPKHLITATGQRVTLRCSPRSGDLSVYWYQQSLDQGLQFLIQYYNGEERAKGNILERFSAQQFPDLHSELNLSSLELGDSALYFCAIEHGRGCYEQYFGPGTRLTVT.

The chain employs TRBV9 and TRBJ2-5, with 7 bases identical to TRBD1. CDR3 length: 14 amino acids. Germline lookup yields CDR1 SGDLS and CDR2 YYNGEE. J gave up 5 bases and V 0 bases, and 4 bases lay outside the gene matches. The CDR3 DNA reads as TGTGCCAGCAGCGTAGGTACAGGGGACGAGACCCAGTACTTC. This gives the protein CASSVGTGDETQYF.

This chain connects TRBV5-1 to TRBJ2-3, with TRBD2 as a possible D gene (6 bases). The CDR3 is made up of 15 amino acids. The germline V gene has CDR1 SGHRS and CDR2 YFSETQ. V gave up 5 bases and J gave up 0 bases, with 13 bases separating them. The CDR3 DNA is TGCGCCAGCAGTCAAAGACGGGGGAGCACAGATACGCAGTATTTT. This translates into CASSQRRGSTDTQYF.

CDR3 amino acids: CASSQVGQEETQYF. CDR3 nucleotides: TGTGCCAGCAGCCAAGTTGGCCAAGAAGAGACCCAGTACTTC. The chain is built from TRBV3-1 (or the pseudogene TRBV3-2) and TRBJ2-5; D is ambiguous. This CDR3 is 14 amino acids long. Germline assignment: CDR1 LGHDT and CDR2 YNNKEL (reference sequence). Trimming stripped 1 base from V and 3 bases from J, with 9 bases between.

V and J are TRBV5-1 and TRBJ2-5, with no clear D. This CDR3 region has 14 residues. The V gene's germline CDR1 is SGHRS and CDR2 YFSETQ. V gave up 0 bases and J gave up 5 bases, with 11 bases separating them. CDR3 coding DNA: TGCGCCAGCAGCTTGGCTAGTGTAGTGGAGACCCAGTACTTC. This codes for CASSLASVVETQYF.

The gene calls are TRBV2 and TRBJ2-2; a weak D match, TRBD1 (7 bases). The CDR3 length is 16 residues. CDR1 is SNHLY and CDR2 is FYNNEI in the germline V gene. Trimming took 7 bases from V and 4 from J, leaving 19 bases between them. CDR3 coding DNA: TGTGCCAGCACCCCAGGAGGGCACAGGGGCACCGGGGAGCTGTTTTTT. This encodes CASTPGGHRGTGELFF. Full variable domain (rest looked up from reference TRBV2 and TRBJ2-2): EPEVTQTPSHQVTQMGQEVILRCVPISNHLYFYWYRQILGQKVEFLVSFYNNEISEKSEIFDDQFSVERPDGSNFTLKIRSTKLEDSAMYFCASTPGGHRGTGELFFGEGSRLTVL.

The J gene is TRBJ1-1, the V gene TRBV18; no definite D call. V was clipped by 0 bases and J by 0 bases, with 8 bases between them. Germline V gene sequence: CDR1 KGHSH, CDR2 LQKENI. The CDR3 spans 15 residues. CDR3 region: CASSPPNRMNTEAFF. The CDR3 coding sequence is TGTGCCAGCTCACCACCGAACAGAATGAACACTGAAGCTTTCTTT.

By proportion, this clone is medium-sized. The chain employs TRBV14 and TRBJ2-1, with 8 bases fitting TRBD2. V lost 6 bases, J lost 3 bases, and 7 bases stayed unmatched. CDR1 SGHDN and CDR2 FVKESK come from the germline V gene. The CDR3 spans 15 residues. CDR3 nucleotides: TGTGCCAGCAGGCATACTAGCGGAAGCTACAATGAGCAGTTCTTC. It is translated as CASRHTSGSYNEQFF.

This clone was counted between two and nine times. The chain links TRBV6-2 or TRBV6-3 to TRBJ2-5, with a tentative D call TRBD1 (6 bases). CDR1 MNHEY and CDR2 SVGEGT come from the germline V gene. This CDR3 spans 16 amino acids. With 6 bases removed from V and 4 bases from J, the gap between germline ends came to 21 bases. The CDR3 nucleotides read TGTGCCAGCAGCCCTCTACAGGGCCCCCTACGAGAGACCCAGTACTTC. This translates into CASSPLQGPLRETQYF.

This chain's CDR3 is CASSQGPLAGGHFYEQYF. CDR3 DNA sequence: TGTGCCAGCAGCCAAGGGCCCCTAGCGGGGGGCCACTTTTACGAGCAGTACTTC. The chain has TRBV3-1 (or the pseudogene TRBV3-2) and TRBJ2-7; TRBD2 aligns across 11 bases. Germline V gives CDR1 LGHDT, CDR2 YNNKEL (reference sequence). J gave up 4 bases and V 1 base, and 12 bases lay outside the gene matches. This CDR3 region has 18 residues.

This sequence joins TRBV6-5 and TRBJ2-7; TRBD2 agrees at 9 bases. The length of the CDR3 is 14 residues. V lost 4 bases and J lost 3; bases outside the gene matches: 4. CDR1 is MNHEY and CDR2 is SVGAGI in the germline V gene. CDR3: CASSLRGGNYEQYF. The CDR3 region has the DNA TGTGCCAGCAGTTTGCGGGGGGGGAACTACGAGCAGTACTTC.

The rearrangement links TRBV28 to TRBJ1-2, with D hard to call. With 8 bases removed from V and 0 bases from J, the gap between germline ends came to 19 bases. Germline V gives CDR1 MDHEN, CDR2 SYDVKM. This CDR3 has 16 residues. CDR3 sequence: CASLAALGGANYGYTF. The CDR3 DNA sequence: TGTGCCAGCCTGGCAGCCCTTGGCGGAGCTAACTATGGCTACACCTTC.

The chain carries TRBV7-2 and TRBJ2-1; D gene ambiguous. The germline CDR1 and CDR2 sequences are SGHTA and FQGNSA. CDR3 length: 13 amino acids. Trimming shortened V by 5 bases and J by 7 bases, and 12 bases separated the two germline ends. This chain's CDR3 is CASSPKRPNEQFF. CDR3 bases: TGTGCCAGCAGCCCAAAGCGACCAAATGAGCAGTTCTTC.

The chain uses TRBV28 and TRBJ1-2; D uncertain. Germline V gene sequence: CDR1 MDHEN, CDR2 SYDVKM. This CDR3 is 14 amino acids long. Trimming shortened V by 2 bases and J by 3 bases, and 10 bases separated the two germline ends. The CDR3 protein is CASSLGIPDYGYTF. CDR3 coding DNA: TGTGCCAGCAGTTTAGGTATACCAGACTATGGCTACACCTTC.

The chain has TRBV29-1 and TRBJ2-7, with 9 bases matching TRBD1. Germline CDR1 and CDR2: SQVTM and ANQGSEA. V shed 8 bases, J shed 4 bases, and the junction held 6 bases outside the gene matches. The CDR3 extends over 12 amino acids. The CDR3 reads CSPHRGRYEQYF. DNA of the CDR3: TGCAGCCCTCACAGGGGGCGTTACGAGCAGTACTTC.

V is TRBV9 and J is TRBJ2-7; the D gene is possibly TRBD2 (5 bases). The CDR3 totals 15 residues. V lost 0 bases to trimming and J lost 3 bases, with 13 bases between them. From germline, CDR1 is SGDLS and CDR2 YYNGEE. The CDR3 DNA sequence: TGTGCCAGCAGCGTAGCCCCGGACTGGGACTACGAGCAGTACTTC. This translates into CASSVAPDWDYEQYF.

The CDR3, as DNA: TGTGCCATCAGCCCGGAGACTAGCGGGGTTTACGAGCAGTACTTC. This codes for CAISPETSGVYEQYF. V gene TRBV10-3 combines with J gene TRBJ2-7, with TRBD2 identical over 11 bases. There are 15 residues in the CDR3. Germline V lookup: CDR1 ENHRY, CDR2 SYGVKD. Trimming removed 6 bases from V and 4 bases from J; junction bases left unmatched: 8.

The CDR3 region has the DNA TGCGCCAGCAGCCCTGCCGGGACAGGGACCTACGAGCAGTACTTC. This sequence encodes CASSPAGTGTYEQYF. The V and J genes are TRBV5-1 and TRBJ2-7; 9 nucleotides line up with TRBD1. The J segment lost 2 bases and the V segment lost 4 bases, leaving 7 bases of the junction unmatched. This CDR3 is built from 15 residues. The germline gives CDR1 SGHRS, CDR2 YFSETQ.

J is TRBJ1-5 and V is TRBV2; the match to TRBD1 covers 8 bases. The CDR3 has 13 amino acids. Losses at the gene ends were 5 bases for V and 7 bases for J; bases not matched to a gene: 4. CDR1 is SNHLY and CDR2 is FYNNEI in the germline V gene. The CDR3 loop is CASSQGALQPQHF. In DNA form, the CDR3 reads TGTGCCAGCAGTCAGGGGGCCTTGCAGCCCCAGCATTTT. The whole variable domain, remainder taken from reference TRBV2 and TRBJ1-5, is EPEVTQTPSHQVTQMGQEVILRCVPISNHLYFYWYRQILGQKVEFLVSFYNNEISEKSEIFDDQFSVERPDGSNFTLKIRSTKLEDSAMYFCASSQGALQPQHFGDGTRLSIL.

V and J are TRBV29-1 and TRBJ2-5; a possible D gene is TRBD2 (5 bases). CDR1 is SQVTM and CDR2 is ANQGSEA in the germline V gene. Between the trimmed V and J ends, which lost 7 bases and 4 bases, there was a span of 16 bases. The CDR3 loop spans 13 amino acids. The CDR3 nucleotides are TGCAGCGGCGGTGGCGGCGAGGGAGAGACCCAGTACTTC. It encodes CSGGGGEGETQYF.